This TCR beta chain emerged from a study of T cells in Graves' hyperthyroidism and ophthalmopathy (dated by TCRdb to the late 2010s). Some background on the complete study: Peripheral blood was collected at initial diagnosis, before any treatment. To identify distinguishing TCR V-J signatures, a discovery cohort of 95 to 100 patients was used, comprising 40 to 45 with Graves' ophthalmopathy and approximately 58 with stable Graves' hyperthyroidism. An independent validation cohort of 18 to 20 hyperthyroidism patients and 17 patients who later progressed to ophthalmopathy tested prospective prediction of ophthalmopathy. The 95 to 100 discovery patients were randomly divided into training and test sets at a 7:3 ratio. The study also compared thyroid tissue and blood T-cell repertoires from about six Graves' hyperthyroidism patients. After blood sampling, hyperthyroidism patients were treated with methimazole at a starting dose of 30 mg daily, and ophthalmopathy patients were treated with high-dose intravenous methylprednisolone. The paper reports TCR Vbeta CDR3 sequencing of roughly 140 peripheral blood samples: under 45 ophthalmopathy, roughly 74 hyperthyroidism and around 17 progressor patients.

Concerning this clonotype itself: Its antigen is unknown. No much larger clone exists at a distance of one base, and base qualities are not known.

CDR1 SGHNT and CDR2 YENEEA are derived from the germline V gene. V is pared back by 4 bases and J by 5 bases, with 18 bases lying between the germline termini. There are 15 amino acids in the CDR3, from cysteine to phenylalanine inclusive. Just the 45-base CDR3 DNA is kept, in frame starting at base 1. Graves' hyperthyroidism was defined as stable when no progression to ophthalmopathy occurred over 18 months of follow-up. The hyperthyroidism patients were between 18 and 65 years old and newly diagnosed, with a disease duration of less than 2 months. Any patient with an uncontrolled infection, another autoimmune disease, pregnancy or lactation was excluded. Diagnoses were based on clinical symptoms, serum thyroxine and TRAb, thyroid ultrasound and orbital computed tomography. PBMCs were isolated from more than 8 ml of fresh peripheral blood by Ficoll-Paque density gradient centrifugation. Trizol reagent was used to extract total RNA, and RNA quality was then checked on an Agilent 2100 Bioanalyzer.

The TCR beta CDR3 regions were amplified from RNA transcripts. The TCR CDR3 was subjected to a first round of RT-PCR using the HTBI primer set and the Qiagen OneStep RT-PCR kit. Libraries were constructed in a second round of multiplex PCR, after which size selection and purification were performed. Sequencing of the libraries was done on an Illumina HiSeq2000 using paired-end 100 bp reads. For the original study's pipeline: Raw data were processed with SOAPnuke, discarding reads with adapters, uncalled bases, mean Phred below 15, or no exact constant-primer or identifier match. High-quality paired reads were merged with COPE v1.2.5, and unique nucleotide sequences were defined as clonotypes. Clonotypes were aligned to IMGT TRBV, TRBD and TRBJ reference segments using MiTCR v1.1. Only V-J combinations with frequency above 0.0001, covering 99.2% of repertoires, were analysed. A TCS score was defined as the ratio between F50 (clonal expansion) and ExV (chaos), using BLOSUM62-based TCRdist between CDR3 peptides within each V-J. Welch's t-statistics and random forest reduced roughly 540 V-J features to 10 to 15, which were used in a naive Bayes classifier (R e1071). TCRdb redid the processing of the public reads, applying fastp at Q25 and MiXCR, and retained in-frame beta chains. When rows share a CDR3 protein, they turn into one entry using the most common DNA and genes. The V and J calls come from TCRdb's annotation, not from the publication. The sample includes 650,000 to 700,000 distinct CDR3 sequences, with roughly 17% observed a single time. The top ten clones comprise 15% of the sample.

Overall study outcomes, separate from this receptor: Blood samples also contained most of the expanded thyroid clonotypes (frequency above 0.001), which suggests that blood repertoires may reflect thyroid immune responses. No statistical method was used to fix the sample size in advance, and group allocation was not hidden from the investigators. In validation, progression to ophthalmopathy was predicted by the model with nearly 71% sensitivity and 72% to 85% specificity, a median of about 6.4 months before onset. Ophthalmopathy was separated from stable hyperthyroidism by a 13 V-J signature model, with approximately 86% sensitivity and roughly 81% specificity obtained in cross-validation and 80%/75% obtained in testing.

The sample consisted of blood. The TCR originated in a man aged 45-60 years with Graves' hyperthyroidism. The V gene is TRBV11-3 and the J gene is TRBJ2-7; the D segment cannot be called with confidence. The nucleotides are TGTGCCAGCAGCTCCTTTAGGTGGGATCCCAACGAGCAGTACTTC. Its translation reads: CASSSFRWDPNEQYF.